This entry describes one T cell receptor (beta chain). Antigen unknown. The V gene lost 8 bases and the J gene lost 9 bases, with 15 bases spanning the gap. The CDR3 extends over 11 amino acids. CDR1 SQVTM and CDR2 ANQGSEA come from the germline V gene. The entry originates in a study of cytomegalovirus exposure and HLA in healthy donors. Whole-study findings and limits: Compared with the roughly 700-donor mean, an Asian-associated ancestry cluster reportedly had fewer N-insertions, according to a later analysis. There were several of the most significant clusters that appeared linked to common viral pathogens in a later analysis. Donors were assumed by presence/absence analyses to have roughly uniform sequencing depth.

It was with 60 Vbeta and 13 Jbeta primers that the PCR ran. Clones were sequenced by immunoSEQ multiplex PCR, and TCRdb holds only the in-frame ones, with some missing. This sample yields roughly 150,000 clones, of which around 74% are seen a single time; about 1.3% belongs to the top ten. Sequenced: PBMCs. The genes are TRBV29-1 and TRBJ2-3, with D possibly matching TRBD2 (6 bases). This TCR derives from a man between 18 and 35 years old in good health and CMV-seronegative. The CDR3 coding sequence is TGCAGCCCGATAGTAGGACTAACGCAGTATTTT. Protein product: CSPIVGLTQYF.